The subject of this entry is one T cell receptor beta chain. This receptor's antigen is unknown. It has no much larger one-base neighbor in the sample; base qualities were not kept. The data are from a study of T-cell memory formation after mild COVID-19 (dated by TCRdb to the early 2020s). The study in broad terms: TCR sequence clusters from the two donors were found to be largely donor specific. In a couple of donors, T-cell clones that expanded and contracted after mild COVID-19 were followed by sequencing TCRalpha and TCRbeta repertoires longitudinally. Two young, previously healthy adult volunteers made up the cohort, one male and one female. The study at large found these results: Contracting CD4+ clones were located mainly in the CM and EM memory subsets, whereas CD8+ clones were found to be enriched in EMRA. The study covered only two mild cases, and larger cohorts including severe cases with pre-infection samples were considered necessary. Clones that contracted from day 15 to 85 showed balanced CD4/CD8 phenotypes, whereas a second wave of clones that expanded from day 15 to 37 leaned towards CD4+. The detection of some responding clones in pre-infection memory suggests that pre-existing cross-reactive memory T cells joined the SARS-CoV-2 response. The second-wave clones that peaked on day 37 were not confirmed to be SARS-CoV-2 specific.

The V and J ends are trimmed by 3 bases and 2 bases, leaving 8 bases between them. CDR1 and CDR2 are drawn from the germline V gene: SGDLS, YYNGEE. The CDR3 spans 13 residues, from the cysteine through the phenylalanine. The DNA shown is the 39-base CDR3, in frame from base 1. Ficoll-Paque density gradient centrifugation was the method used to isolate PBMCs. TCRdb lists the instrument as Illumina NovaSeq 6000. TCRalpha and TCRbeta cDNA libraries were built by 5'RACE with constant-segment primers, adding sample barcodes and unique molecular identifiers. Trizol reagent was used to extract RNA from every sample. Libraries were amplified in two PCR steps, with a second sample barcode and Illumina TruSeq adapters added in the second step. The libraries were sequenced on an Illumina NovaSeq using 2 x 150 bp paired-end reads. The paper's processing steps were these. Demultiplexing of reads and collapsing into UMI-guided consensus sequences were performed with migec v1.2.7. Using mixcr v2.1.11, UMI consensuses were aligned to TRA and TRB V and J templates and then assembled into clonotypes. Clonotypes were classified as expanded or contracted when called significant by both edgeR and NoisET, with noise models trained on biological replicates. edgeR calls used a false discovery rate-adjusted p below 0.01 and a log2 fold-change threshold of 1. As an exploratory analysis of dynamics, max-normalized trajectories of the 1000 most abundant clonotypes were examined by PCA with hierarchical clustering. Separately sequenced CD4+ and CD8+ repertoires were used to assign the CD4 or CD8 phenotype of responding clones. Through fastp at Q25 and MiXCR, TCRdb rebuilt clones from the public reads, retaining in-frame beta chains. Merged by CDR3 protein, the rows form single entries marked with the most common genes and DNA. The V and J calls were determined by TCRdb, not by the authors. This sample has 540,000 or so distinct CDR3 sequences in its table, and roughly 20% of those were observed once. Under 15% of the sample comes from the top ten.

Material: PBMCs or a T cell subset sorted from them (not recorded which). This clonotype was obtained from an adult woman who had mild COVID-19 (a few samples of this study predate the infection). The sample titles of this study are shuffled in the database, so cell type and time point are left out; the donor was told from shared clones. The chain joins TRBV9 to TRBJ2-5; the D segment could be TRBD2, given 5 matching bases. The CDR3: CASSATGQETQYF. The DNA sequence is TGTGCCAGCAGCGCAACGGGGCAAGAGACCCAGTACTTC. Full variable domain (CDR3 extended with the reference TRBV9 and TRBJ2-5 proteins): DSGVTQTPKHLITATGQRVTLRCSPRSGDLSVYWYQQSLDQGLQFLIQYYNGEERAKGNILERFSAQQFPDLHSELNLSSLELGDSALYFCASSATGQETQYFGPGTRLLVL.